A selection of T cell receptor beta chains follows, all from one sample in a study of regulatory T cells in long-lasting Graves disease. Each CDR3 protein is one row after TCRdb ran MiXCR on the multiplex PCR reads. The sample has some 300,000 distinct CDR3 sequences; 20% to 25% are singletons. This sample comprised peripheral blood mononuclear cells (PBMCs), obtained when the disease was refractory, from a patient treated with antithyroid drugs. The receptors stem from a female donor with Graves disease. CDR3s include the opening cysteine and the closing phenylalanine or tryptophan. A D gene is named only where the DNA matches it firmly. Only some rows state a clone size, as once, few, many or a class for expanded clones.

d_call,j_call,v_call,clone_size,cdr3_aa,cdr3_nt
TRBD1,TRBJ2-3,TRBV7-3,few,CASRPTGADTQYF,TGTGCCAGCAGGCCCACAGGGGCAGATACGCAGTATTTT
.,TRBJ1-4,TRBV5-1,.,CVSSLRWGANEKLFF,TGCGTCAGCAGCTTGCGGTGGGGCGCTAATGAAAAACTGTTTTTT
.,TRBJ2-7,TRBV7-8,.,CASSSRLPYEQYF,TGTGCCAGCAGCTCTCGACTTCCCTACGAGCAGTACTTC
TRBD1,TRBJ2-5,TRBV20-1,few,CSAPPGTEQEAQYF,TGCAGTGCTCCCCCTGGGACAGAACAAGAGGCCCAGTACTTC
TRBD2,TRBJ2-5,TRBV28,many,CASRTLAGARQTQYF,TGTGCCAGCAGGACCCTAGCGGGAGCGCGGCAGACCCAGTACTTC
.,TRBJ2-7,TRBV7-2,few,CASSFRRGPTYEQYF,TGTGCCAGCAGCTTCCGTAGGGGCCCAACCTACGAGCAGTACTTC
.,TRBJ2-5,TRBV11-2,many,CASSLFDIQETQYF,TGTGCCAGCAGCTTATTCGACATCCAAGAGACCCAGTACTTC
.,TRBJ2-7,TRBV28,few,CASSYSLGPSGQYF,TGTGCCAGCAGTTACTCACTAGGCCCCTCCGGGCAGTACTTC
.,TRBJ1-2,TRBV25-1,many,CATRPTGFPGYTF,TGTGCCACCCGACCGACAGGTTTTCCTGGCTACACCTTC
.,TRBJ1-2,TRBV19,few,CASTGLEVGYTF,TGTGCCAGTACGGGGCTTGAGGTTGGCTACACCTTC
.,TRBJ1-2,TRBV6-1,many,CASSPGAAYGYTF,TGTGCCAGCAGTCCGGGGGCGGCCTATGGCTACACCTTC
TRBD2,TRBJ2-7,TRBV20-1,.,CSARDTAGVPYEQYF,TGCAGTGCTAGAGATACGGCGGGAGTCCCCTACGAGCAGTACTTC
.,TRBJ1-1,TRBV10-3,.,CAAQGWDTEAFF,TGTGCCGCCCAGGGATGGGACACTGAAGCTTTCTTT
.,TRBJ2-5,TRBV18,many,CASSADSQETQYF,TGTGCCAGCTCAGCCGACAGTCAAGAGACCCAGTACTTC
.,TRBJ1-5,TRBV4-3,.,CASSQLTGNQPQHF,TGCGCCAGCAGCCAACTGACAGGAAACCAGCCCCAGCATTTT
TRBD1,TRBJ2-2,TRBV27,.,CASSLSGQGANTGELFF,TGTGCCAGCAGTTTATCGGGACAGGGGGCGAACACCGGGGAGCTGTTTTTT
.,TRBJ1-2,TRBV13,many,CASSLNAVSNYGYTF,TGTGCCAGCAGCTTAAACGCGGTTTCAAACTATGGCTACACCTTC
.,TRBJ1-2,TRBV12-3/TRBV12-4,many,CASSSSQRLKGGYTF,TGTGCCAGCAGTTCCTCACAACGCTTAAAAGGGGGCTACACCTTC
.,TRBJ1-1,TRBV4-1,.,CASSPSTDRSYTEAFF,TGCGCCAGCAGCCCTTCTACCGACAGGTCATACACTGAAGCTTTCTTT
TRBD2,TRBJ2-5,TRBV28,many,CASSFLAGNQETQYF,TGTGCCAGCAGTTTTTTAGCGGGCAACCAAGAGACCCAGTACTTC
.,TRBJ2-7,TRBV2,.,CASSLGARQYF,TGTGCCAGCAGCTTAGGGGCCCGGCAGTACTTC
.,TRBJ2-7,TRBV12-3/TRBV12-4,many,CASRIEAGYEQYF,TGTGCCAGCAGAATAGAAGCGGGTTACGAGCAGTACTTC
TRBD2,TRBJ2-3,TRBV7-9,.,CASSYPGGLLTDTQYF,TGTGCCAGCAGTTACCCGGGGGGGCTACTCACAGATACGCAGTATTTT
.,TRBJ2-3,TRBV10-3,many,CAISESGGGSTDTQYF,TGTGCCATCAGTGAGTCAGGAGGGGGGAGCACAGATACGCAGTATTTT
TRBD1,TRBJ2-7,TRBV27,.,CASRDRWSYEQYF,TGTGCCAGCCGGGACAGGTGGTCCTACGAGCAGTACTTC
.,TRBJ2-3,TRBV11-3,.,CASSLDGAEGDTQYF,TGTGCCAGCAGCTTAGATGGGGCAGAGGGTGATACGCAGTATTTT
.,TRBJ2-7,TRBV7-9,.,CASSLVSGSTYEQYF,TGTGCCAGCAGCTTAGTTTCAGGGTCAACCTACGAGCAGTACTTC
.,TRBJ1-3,TRBV7-8,once,CASSIFQGSGNTIYF,TGTGCCAGCAGCATATTTCAGGGGTCTGGAAACACCATATATTTT
TRBD1,TRBJ1-5,TRBV6-2/TRBV6-3,once,CVSSYSGGNQPQHF,TGTGTCAGCAGTTACTCAGGGGGGAATCAGCCCCAGCATTTT
TRBD1,TRBJ1-2,TRBV2,many,CASTWTGGANWDKNYGYTF,TGTGCCAGCACATGGACAGGGGGTGCAAACTGGGACAAAAACTATGGCTACACCTTC
.,TRBJ1-3,TRBV27,.,CASHSGNTIYF,TGTGCCAGCCACTCCGGAAACACCATATATTTT
.,TRBJ1-5,TRBV4-3,few,CASSQGYGNQPQHF,TGCGCCAGCAGCCAAGGGTACGGGAATCAGCCCCAGCATTTT
.,TRBJ1-3,TRBV11-2,few,CASSPRTSSGNTIYF,TGTGCCAGCAGCCCTCGGACATCATCTGGAAACACCATATATTTT
TRBD1,TRBJ1-3,TRBV7-2,many,CASSQQTGDTGNTIYF,TGTGCCAGCAGCCAACAGACAGGGGACACTGGAAACACCATATATTTT
.,TRBJ2-7,TRBV11-3,many,CASSVAVSYEQYF,TGTGCCAGCAGCGTAGCGGTCTCCTACGAGCAGTACTTC
.,TRBJ1-1,TRBV29-1,.,CSEGPPGTETFF,TGCAGCGAGGGACCCCCGGGCACTGAAACTTTCTTT
.,TRBJ2-7,TRBV20-1,many,CSARSPGQGYEQYF,TGCAGTGCTAGATCCCCAGGTCAGGGCTACGAGCAGTACTTC
TRBD1,TRBJ2-7,TRBV29-1,few,CSIRTGGYEQYF,TGCAGCATACGGACAGGGGGCTACGAGCAGTACTTC
.,TRBJ1-6,TRBV15,.,CATSSNRAYNSPLHF,TGTGCCACCAGCAGTAACAGGGCCTATAATTCACCCCTCCACTTT